The 9 T cell receptor beta chains given below trace back to one sample, sequenced in a study of human T cells and chemical hapten exposure. The time point denotes: pre-sensitization, week 0. Treatment given: therapeutic diphenylcyclopropenone sensitization with weekly scalp DPC. TCRdb re-called the RACE reads with MiXCR, one entry per CDR3 protein. Among more than 55,000 distinct CDR3 sequences listed, more than 9% were seen once. This material consisted of whole blood, taken in connection with sensitization to the hapten diphenylcyclopropenone (DPC). All receptors come from a man aged 40-55 years with alopecia areata. Some clones in this sample may be carry-over from other donors' samples.

J is TRBJ1-6 and V is TRBV5-1, with 10 bases aligning to TRBD1. J was trimmed by 10 bases and V by 4 bases; bases with no gene match: 5. The germline V gene has CDR1 SGHRS and CDR2 YFSETQ. This CDR3 has 14 residues. The CDR3 nucleotides read TGCGCCAGCAGCCCGGGACAGGGGTTCTCACCCCTCCACTTT. Protein product: CASSPGQGFSPLHF.

This rearrangement joins TRBV30 to TRBJ1-1; D uncertain. The CDR3 is made up of 11 amino acids. V was cut by 5 bases and J by 5 bases, with 9 bases left in between. CDR1 is GTSNPN and CDR2 is SVGIG in the germline V gene (reference sequence). Written as DNA, the CDR3 is TGTGCCTGGGGGGAACTTACTGAAGCTTTCTTT. Translation: CAWGELTEAFF.

The sample holds a few counts of this clonotype. The rearrangement links TRBV10-3 to TRBJ1-1; D is undetermined. This CDR3 region has 13 residues. The germline V gene has CDR1 ENHRY and CDR2 SYGVKD. The V end was cut by 6 bases, the J end by 1 base, with 9 bases between. The CDR3 DNA reads as TGTGCCATCAGCCGGGAGGGGAACACTGAAGCTTTCTTT. Amino acids: CAISREGNTEAFF.

There are a few counts of this clonotype. The rearrangement joins TRBV25-1 to TRBJ2-1; possibly TRBD2 for D (5 bases). CDR1 is MGHDK, CDR2 SYGVNS, per germline. The CDR3 length is 13 residues. Trimming pared 2 bases from V and 8 bases from J, leaving 10 bases between. As DNA, the CDR3 is TGTGCCAGCAGTGAAGCCCCGCGGGATGAGCAGTTCTTC. Translated, it gives CASSEAPRDEQFF. Full variable domain (rest looked up from reference TRBV25-1 and TRBJ2-1): EADIYQTPRYLVIGTGKKITLECSQTMGHDKMYWYQQDPGMELHLIHYSYGVNSTEKGDLSSESTVSRIRTEHFPLTLESARPSHTSQYLCASSEAPRDEQFFGPGTRLTVL.

This clonotype came up many times. The chain has TRBV6-1 and TRBJ2-3; D may be TRBD2 (5 bases). The V gene's germline CDR1 is MNHNS and CDR2 SASEGT. Trimming left V 2 bases short and J 12 bases short, with 15 bases between. The CDR3 is 13 amino acids. CDR3 coding DNA: TGTGCCAGCAGTGAAATGAAACGGGATTCTCAGTATTTT. Translation gives CASSEMKRDSQYF.

In this sample, this clonotype turned up a few times. This rearrangement joins TRBV20-1 to TRBJ2-7, with 12 bases fitting TRBD2. CDR3 length: 15 residues. The ends lost 1 base at V and 0 bases at J; junction bases unmatched: 1. Germline V lookup: CDR1 DFQATT, CDR2 SNEGSKA (reference sequence). In nucleotides, the CDR3 is TGCAGTGCTAGAGGACTAGCGGGAGCCTCCTACGAGCAGTACTTC. It encodes CSARGLAGASYEQYF.

The sample holds many counts of this clonotype. The rearrangement links TRBV6-6 to TRBJ1-1; tentative D call: TRBD1 (5 bases). CDR1 MNHNY and CDR2 SVGAGI come from the germline V gene (reference sequence). The CDR3 is 13 amino acids. The V end lost 7 bases, the J end lost 3 bases, and 12 bases lay between the germline ends. CDR3 in DNA: TGTGCCAGCACAGGGAGCGTGGACACTGAAGCTTTCTTT. It yields the protein CASTGSVDTEAFF.

This clonotype has more than one count but fewer than ten. The chain recombines TRBV29-1 with TRBJ2-1, with TRBD2 as a possible D gene (6 bases). Trimming left V 6 bases short and J 4 bases short, with 13 bases between. The CDR3 contains 13 residues. Germline V lookup: CDR1 SQVTM, CDR2 ANQGSEA. The CDR3 spells CSVKLGTYNEQFF. DNA of the CDR3: TGCAGCGTGAAATTAGGGACTTACAATGAGCAGTTCTTC.

The chain combines TRBV4-1 with TRBJ2-7, with a tentative D call TRBD1 (5 bases). The V gene lost 3 bases and the J gene lost 2 bases, with 11 bases spanning the gap. This CDR3 contains 14 residues. The germline V gene has CDR1 MGHRA and CDR2 YSYEKL. CDR3 DNA: TGCGCCAGCAGCCATGGACAAGGAGCCTACGAGCAGTACTTC. As protein: CASSHGQGAYEQYF.